This TCR beta chain is drawn from a study of CD8 T cells in ankylosing spondylitis. This clonotype occurred many times. The CDR3 loop spans 14 amino acids. Per the germline V gene, CDR1 is DFQATT and CDR2 is SNEGSKA (reference sequence). The ends were cut back, 3 bases at V and 10 bases at J, with 19 bases in the middle. TCRdb reprocessed the 5' RACE reads with MiXCR, giving one entry per CDR3 protein. The table lists some 120,000 distinct CDR3 sequences, 6.5% to 9% of them singletons. V and J are TRBV20-1 and TRBJ2-1; D gene unclear. Sequencing was performed on blood, either unsorted or a sorted T cell fraction (not recorded which). The source is a male donor with ankylosing spondylitis or in good health (not recorded which). CDR3 residues: CSARAEPPWPEQFF. CDR3 coding DNA: TGCAGTGCTAGGGCGGAACCCCCTTGGCCCGAGCAGTTCTTC.